This entry concerns a single T cell receptor beta chain. This sample stems from a study of blood T cell repertoires in COVID-19. About the research overall: Acute-phase and convalescent COVID-19 samples originated in the United States, Italy and Spain. T cells, B-cell-depleted T cells, or PBMCs provided the cDNA or gDNA that served as material.

In Seattle, patients joined the study during active infection and were tracked longitudinally. As processed by the authors: From reference gene primer amplification, estimates of nucleated cell counts were derived. Repertoires were generated with immunoSEQ multiplex PCR, while TCRdb's copy carries only in-frame clones and drops some. The DNA gave D and trimming, while V, J and clone size come from that table. The sample comprises a few hundred thousand clones, around 90% of which are singletons, and 0.75% to 0.85% rests with the top ten. Germline CDR1 and CDR2: MNHEY and SVGAGI. The CDR3 contains 10 residues. The V end lost 10 bases, the J end lost 7 bases, and 10 bases lay between the germline ends.

The sample taken for sequencing was peripheral blood. The clonotype was recovered from a young man with COVID-19, enrolled during active disease. The chain carries TRBV6-5 and TRBJ1-1; D perhaps matches TRBD1 (6 bases). CDR3 region: CAIHRDEAFF. The CDR3, as DNA: TGTGCCATCCACAGGGATGAAGCTTTCTTT.